The 21 T cell receptor beta chains presented below share a single source sample, sequenced in a study of T cell responses to AZD1222 COVID-19 vaccine. Produced via immunoSEQ multiplex PCR; TCRdb's table is partial and in-frame only. The table shows 180,000 or so clones, with 85% to 95% occurring only once. The sequenced sample was peripheral blood, obtained 28 days after the second AZD1222 dose. The receptors stem from an adult who received the AZD1222 COVID-19 vaccine.

The chain uses TRBV7-2 and TRBJ1-4; 9 nucleotides match TRBD1. Germline trimming cut 5 bases from V and 6 bases from J; bases unmatched to any gene: 7. The CDR3 has 15 residues. Germline CDR1 reads SGHTA; CDR2 reads FQGNSA. DNA of the CDR3: TGTGCCAGCAGCGTAGGACAGGGGTTTGATGAAAAACTGTTTTTT. As protein: CASSVGQGFDEKLFF.

This rearrangement joins TRBV28 to TRBJ1-4, with 7 nucleotides matching TRBD1. This CDR3 contains 17 residues. Germline CDR1 is MDHEN and CDR2 is SYDVKM. V gave up 2 bases and J gave up 0 bases; unmatched junction bases: 6. This chain's CDR3 is CASSLRTGASTNEKLFF. The CDR3 coding sequence is TGTGCCAGCAGTTTACGGACAGGAGCCTCAACTAATGAAAAACTGTTTTTT.

This clone was counted once. The chain links TRBV7-9 to TRBJ1-1; D is ambiguous. V lost 1 base to trimming and J lost 1 base, with 10 bases between them. The CDR3 has 15 residues. Germline loops: CDR1 SEHNR, CDR2 FQNEAQ (reference sequence). Written as DNA, the CDR3 is TGTGCCAGCAGCTTAGGGACGGGCAAGAACACTGAAGCTTTCTTT. This translates into CASSLGTGKNTEAFF.

The chain links TRBV19 to TRBJ2-2; the D call may be TRBD1 or TRBD2 (5 bases each). Trimming removed 0 bases at V and 4 bases at J, with 15 bases between. Looked up from germline, CDR1 is LNHDA and CDR2 is SQIVND (reference sequence). This CDR3 has 17 amino acids. The CDR3 region is CASSIEGPGWRTGELFF. CDR3 sequence (DNA): TGTGCCAGTAGTATAGAGGGACCGGGTTGGCGCACCGGGGAGCTGTTTTTT.

The chain carries TRBV10-3 and TRBJ1-6, with D tentatively TRBD1 (5 bases). Trimming removed 3 bases at V and 9 bases at J, with 15 bases between. Germline CDR1 reads ENHRY; CDR2 reads SYGVKD. CDR3 length: 15 residues. The CDR3 protein is CAISDYRAGSSPLHF. CDR3 sequence (DNA): TGTGCCATCAGTGATTATAGGGCAGGGAGTTCACCCCTCCACTTT.

Here the CDR3 DNA reads TGTGCCAGAAGCTTGGACGTGCGGGAATTTTATGGCTACACCTTC. It encodes CARSLDVREFYGYTF. The rearrangement uses TRBV5-3 and TRBJ1-2; the D is unclear. TRBV5-3 qualifies as an ORF whose function is uncertain. The V and J ends lost 0 bases and 5 bases respectively, with 14 bases between them. This CDR3 contains 15 residues.

V is TRBV7-9 and J is TRBJ2-1; D remains unclear. The germline V gene has CDR1 SEHNR and CDR2 FQNEAQ (reference sequence). The V end lost 1 base, the J end lost 0 bases, and 4 bases lay between the germline ends. The CDR3 has 14 residues. The CDR3 loop reads CASSLVGSYNEQFF. The CDR3, as DNA: TGTGCCAGCAGCTTAGTCGGCTCCTACAATGAGCAGTTCTTC.

This chain's CDR3 is CASSWETGGYEQYF. The CDR3 nucleotides read TGTGCCAGCAGCTGGGAGACAGGCGGCTACGAGCAGTACTTC. The J gene is TRBJ2-7, the V gene TRBV7-2; D perhaps matches TRBD1 (6 bases). The germline CDR1 and CDR2 sequences are SGHTA and FQGNSA. Trimming took off 4 bases at V and 3 bases at J, with 13 bases between the two ends. This CDR3 spans 14 amino acids. Combining the CDR3 with reference TRBV7-2 and TRBJ2-7 gives the whole variable domain GAGVSQSPSNKVTEKGKDVELRCDPISGHTALYWYRQSLGQGLEFLIYFQGNSAPDKSGLPSDRFSAERTGGSVSTLTIQRTQQEDSAVYLCASSWETGGYEQYFGPGTRLTVT.

The J gene is TRBJ1-3, the V gene TRBV3-1 (or the pseudogene TRBV3-2); D remains ambiguous. Germline V gene data show CDR1 as LGHDT and CDR2 as YNNKEL (reference sequence). This CDR3 contains 14 residues. Trimming took 2 bases from V and 0 from J, leaving 5 bases between them. CDR3 sequence (DNA): TGTGCCAGCAGCCAACAGCGCTCTGGAAACACCATATATTTT. It yields the protein CASSQQRSGNTIYF.

This clone has a handful of counts. The J gene is TRBJ1-2, the V gene TRBV6-6; D is undetermined. The CDR3 totals 14 residues. With 6 bases removed from V and 8 bases from J, the gap between germline ends came to 19 bases. CDR1 MNHNY and CDR2 SVGAGI come from the germline V gene (reference sequence). CDR3 in DNA: TGTGCCAGCAGCCCTCGGGTGCCACTACGGGGCTACACCTTC. This codes for CASSPRVPLRGYTF.

The CDR3 DNA is TGTGCCAGCACCGGACAGGGACTCACAGATACGCAGTATTTT. It specifies CASTGQGLTDTQYF. The J gene is TRBJ2-3, the V gene TRBV27, with TRBD1 identical over 8 bases. The CDR3 sequence is 14 residues long. Germline V gives CDR1 MNHEY, CDR2 SMNVEV (reference sequence). Unmatched junction bases numbered 5, after V lost 7 bases and J lost 2 bases.

The chain employs TRBV5-4 and TRBJ2-1, with TRBD2 as a possible D gene (5 bases). The V and J ends lost 4 bases and 15 bases respectively, with 17 bases between them. The germline V gene has CDR1 SGHNT and CDR2 YYREEE (reference sequence). CDR3 length: 12 amino acids. The DNA for the CDR3 is TGTGCCAGCAGCCCGGAGGCGGGCCATATGTTCTTC. Its protein is CASSPEAGHMFF.

This clone appeared once. The rearrangement uses TRBV7-2 and TRBJ2-5, with 7 bases matching TRBD1. CDR3 length: 15 residues. Trimming at V came to 1 base and at J to 2 bases, leaving 4 bases not matched to a gene. The germline V gene encodes CDR1 SGHTA and CDR2 FQGNSA. CDR3 in amino acids: CASSLVLRGQETQYF. The DNA of the CDR3 is TGTGCCAGCAGCTTAGTGCTCAGGGGGCAAGAGACCCAGTACTTC. The entire variable domain, with the rest obtained from reference TRBV7-2 and TRBJ2-5, is as follows: GAGVSQSPSNKVTEKGKDVELRCDPISGHTALYWYRQSLGQGLEFLIYFQGNSAPDKSGLPSDRFSAERTGGSVSTLTIQRTQQEDSAVYLCASSLVLRGQETQYFGPGTRLLVL.

This clone was picked up one time. One junction end disagrees with the germline gene, perhaps due to a read error. The chain recombines TRBV10-3 with TRBJ1-2; D is uncertain. Germline CDR1 reads ENHRY; CDR2 reads SYGVKD. The CDR3 covers 15 residues. In nucleotides, the CDR3 is TGTGCCATCAGGGAGTTAGAGGGAGAGGGTTATGGCTACACCTTC. This encodes CAIRELEGEGYGYTF.

The chain has TRBV19 and TRBJ2-1, with a possible D match to TRBD2 (6 bases). The germline V and J ends were trimmed by 1 base and 4 bases, with 14 bases remaining between them. Germline CDR1 LNHDA, CDR2 SQIVND (reference sequence). The CDR3 is made up of 16 amino acids. The CDR3 region has the DNA TGTGCCAGTAGTATAGGCCGGGGGTTCGAATACAATGAGCAGTTCTTC. This sequence encodes CASSIGRGFEYNEQFF.

The V and J genes are TRBV3-1 (or the pseudogene TRBV3-2) and TRBJ2-3; D is undetermined. Deletions cut 1 base from V and 1 base from J, with 3 bases between. The germline gives CDR1 LGHDT, CDR2 YNNKEL (reference sequence). This CDR3 region has 13 residues. CDR3 nucleotide sequence: TGTGCCAGCAGCCAAGGAGGCACAGATACGCAGTATTTT. It yields the protein CASSQGGTDTQYF.

The chain carries TRBV10-3 and TRBJ1-1; no clear D gene. Trimming stripped 6 bases from V and 2 bases from J, with 13 bases between. Per germline, CDR1 ENHRY and CDR2 SYGVKD. The CDR3 length is 14 residues. CDR3 loop: CAIRAQVLNTEAFF. DNA of the CDR3: TGTGCCATCAGGGCCCAGGTGTTAAACACTGAAGCTTTCTTT.

This chain connects TRBV7-9 to TRBJ2-5; D might be TRBD1 or TRBD2, each matching 7 bases. Trimming removed 4 bases from V and 4 bases from J, with 22 bases in between. CDR3 size: 17 residues. Looked up from germline, CDR1 is SEHNR and CDR2 is FQNEAQ (reference sequence). This chain's CDR3 is CASSYTWGRGRGETQYF. The CDR3 nucleotides are TGTGCCAGCAGCTACACTTGGGGCAGGGGGAGGGGAGAGACCCAGTACTTC.

The V and J genes are TRBV6-5 and TRBJ2-7; TRBD2 aligns across 7 bases. J gave up 2 bases and V 6 bases, and 7 bases lay outside the gene matches. Germline lookup yields CDR1 MNHEY and CDR2 SVGAGI. The CDR3 consists of 14 residues. DNA for the CDR3: TGTGCCAGCAGGAGGGAGCGGGGAACCTACGAGCAGTACTTC. This codes for CASRRERGTYEQYF.

V and J are TRBV19 and TRBJ1-2; D not certain. The V end lost 7 bases, the J end lost 6 bases, and 18 bases lay between the germline ends. CDR3 length equals 14 residues. The germline gives CDR1 LNHDA, CDR2 SQIVND (reference sequence). The chain's CDR3 is CASISNALLHGYTF. DNA of the CDR3: TGTGCCAGTATATCTAACGCCCTCCTCCATGGCTACACCTTC.

This rearrangement joins TRBV9 to TRBJ2-5; no firm D call. V was trimmed by 3 bases and J by 7 bases, leaving 13 bases between them. The germline V gene has CDR1 SGDLS and CDR2 YYNGEE. The CDR3 runs 13 residues. The CDR3 reads CASSGASEVTQYF. CDR3 bases: TGTGCCAGCAGCGGAGCATCCGAGGTGACCCAGTACTTC. The whole variable domain, filled in from reference TRBV9 and TRBJ2-5, reads DSGVTQTPKHLITATGQRVTLRCSPRSGDLSVYWYQQSLDQGLQFLIQYYNGEERAKGNILERFSAQQFPDLHSELNLSSLELGDSALYFCASSGASEVTQYFGPGTRLLVL.